The source of this T cell receptor (beta chain) is a study of shared clonotypes between healthy human individuals. The CDR3 is 13 residues long. With V trimmed by 3 bases and J by 3 bases, 2 bases remained unmatched. Per the germline V gene, CDR1 is MNHEY and CDR2 is SMNVEV (reference sequence). Cells designated naive CD8 were CD45RO-negative and were positively selected for CCR7, with terminally differentiated effector memory CD45RA+ cells excluded. Findings of the study overall: Across several donors, naive CD4 shared roughly 5.1%, naive CD8 under 4%, memory CD4 2% to 2.5%, memory CD8 over 0.3%. It was the non-shared clonotypes that had lower generation probabilities than clonotypes shared by all four donors. Naive subsets generally exceeded memory subsets in estimated richness.

A note on this clone: Its target is not known. The same CDR3 also results from other DNA sequences found in this sample.

Original handling: ImmunoSEQ output held junction-only sequences without quality scores, so filtering differed. Assay used: immunoSEQ multiplex PCR; TCRdb lists only in-frame clones, some missing. Clone size and V and J calls were adopted from that table, with D and trimming inferred from the DNA. This sample yields some 2 million clones, of which about 95% are seen a single time; roughly 1% belongs to the top ten. Sequencing input: naive CD8+ T cells sorted from blood. The V gene is TRBV27, the J gene TRBJ2-7, with TRBD1 identical over 7 bases. The origin of this receptor is a man younger than 35 in good health. In DNA, the CDR3 is TGTGCCAGCAGTTTGGGACAGCTCTACGAGCAGTACTTC. Translation: CASSLGQLYEQYF.